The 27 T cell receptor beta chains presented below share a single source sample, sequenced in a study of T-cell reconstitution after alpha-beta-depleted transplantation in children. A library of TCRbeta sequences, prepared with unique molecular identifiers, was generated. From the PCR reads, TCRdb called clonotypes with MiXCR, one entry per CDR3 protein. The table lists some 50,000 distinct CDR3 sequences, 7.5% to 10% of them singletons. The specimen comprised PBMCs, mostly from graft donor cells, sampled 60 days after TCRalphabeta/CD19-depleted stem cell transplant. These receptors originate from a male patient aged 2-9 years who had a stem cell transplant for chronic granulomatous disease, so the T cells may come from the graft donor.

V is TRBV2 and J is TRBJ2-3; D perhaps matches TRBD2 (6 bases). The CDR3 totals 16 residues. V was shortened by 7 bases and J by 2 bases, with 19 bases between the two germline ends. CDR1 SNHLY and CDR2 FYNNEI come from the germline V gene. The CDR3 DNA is TGTGCCAGCAAGCCTGGACTACGTCTCCACACAGATACGCAGTATTTT. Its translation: CASKPGLRLHTDTQYF.

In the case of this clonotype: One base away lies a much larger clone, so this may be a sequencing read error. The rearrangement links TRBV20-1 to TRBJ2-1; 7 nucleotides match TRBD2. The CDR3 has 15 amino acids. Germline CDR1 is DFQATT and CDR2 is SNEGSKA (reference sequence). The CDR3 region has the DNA TGCAGTGCTCCCGGCTATACGGGAGGTAACAATGTGCAGTTCTTC. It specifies CSAPGYTGGNNVQFF.

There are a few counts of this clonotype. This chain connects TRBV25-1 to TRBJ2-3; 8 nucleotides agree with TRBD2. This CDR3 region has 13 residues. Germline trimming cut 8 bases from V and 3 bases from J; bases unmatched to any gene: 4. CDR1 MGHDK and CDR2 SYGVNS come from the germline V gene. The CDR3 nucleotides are TGTGCCAGCTCGGGCGGGAGGACAGATACGCAGTATTTT. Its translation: CASSGGRTDTQYF.

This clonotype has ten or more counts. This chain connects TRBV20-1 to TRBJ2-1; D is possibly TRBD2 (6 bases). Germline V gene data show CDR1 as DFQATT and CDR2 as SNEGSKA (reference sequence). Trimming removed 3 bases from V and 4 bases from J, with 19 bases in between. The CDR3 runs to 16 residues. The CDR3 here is CSASRAGGGDYNEQFF. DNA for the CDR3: TGCAGTGCTAGTCGGGCGGGCGGCGGGGATTACAATGAGCAGTTCTTC.

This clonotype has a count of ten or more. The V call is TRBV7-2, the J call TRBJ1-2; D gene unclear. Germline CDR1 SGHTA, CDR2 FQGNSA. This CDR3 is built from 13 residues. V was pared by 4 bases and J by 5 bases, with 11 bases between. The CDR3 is CASSSSPEYGYTF. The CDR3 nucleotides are TGTGCCAGCAGCTCGTCTCCAGAGTATGGCTACACCTTC.

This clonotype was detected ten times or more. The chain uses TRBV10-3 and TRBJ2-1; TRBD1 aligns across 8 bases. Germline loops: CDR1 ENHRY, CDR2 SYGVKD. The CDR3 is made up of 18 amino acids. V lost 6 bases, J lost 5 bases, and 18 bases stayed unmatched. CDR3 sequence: CAISARQGITFQNNEQFF. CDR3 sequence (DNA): TGTGCCATCAGCGCAAGACAGGGGATAACATTCCAAAACAATGAGCAGTTCTTC.

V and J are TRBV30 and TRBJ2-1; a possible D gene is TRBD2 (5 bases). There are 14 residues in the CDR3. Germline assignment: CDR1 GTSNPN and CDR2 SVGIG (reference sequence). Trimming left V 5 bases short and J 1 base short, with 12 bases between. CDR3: CAWGSSGSYNEQFF. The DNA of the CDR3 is TGTGCCTGGGGTTCGAGCGGTTCCTACAATGAGCAGTTCTTC. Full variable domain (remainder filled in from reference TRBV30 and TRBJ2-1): SQTIHQWPATLVQPVGSPLSLECTVEGTSNPNLYWYRQAAGRGLQLLFYSVGIGQISSEVPQNLSASRPQDRQFILSSKKLLLSDSGFYLCAWGSSGSYNEQFFGPGTRLTVL.

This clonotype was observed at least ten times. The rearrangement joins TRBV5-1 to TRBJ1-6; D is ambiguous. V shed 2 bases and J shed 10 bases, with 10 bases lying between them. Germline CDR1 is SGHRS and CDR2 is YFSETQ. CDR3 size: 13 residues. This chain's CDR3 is CASSLRLSSPLHF. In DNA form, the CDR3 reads TGCGCCAGCAGCTTACGACTGTCCTCACCCCTCCACTTT.

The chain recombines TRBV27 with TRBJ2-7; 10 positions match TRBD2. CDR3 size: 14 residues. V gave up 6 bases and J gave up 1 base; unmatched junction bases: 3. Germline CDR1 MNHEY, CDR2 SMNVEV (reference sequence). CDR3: CASRQAGGSYEQYF. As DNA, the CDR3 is TGTGCCAGCAGGCAAGCGGGAGGGTCCTACGAGCAGTACTTC.

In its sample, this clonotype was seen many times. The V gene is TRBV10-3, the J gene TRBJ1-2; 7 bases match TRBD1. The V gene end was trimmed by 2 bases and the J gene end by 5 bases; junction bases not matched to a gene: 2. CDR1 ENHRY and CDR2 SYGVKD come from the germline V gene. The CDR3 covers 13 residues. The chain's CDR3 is CAISEGQDYGYTF. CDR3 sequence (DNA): TGTGCCATCAGTGAGGGACAGGATTATGGCTACACCTTC.

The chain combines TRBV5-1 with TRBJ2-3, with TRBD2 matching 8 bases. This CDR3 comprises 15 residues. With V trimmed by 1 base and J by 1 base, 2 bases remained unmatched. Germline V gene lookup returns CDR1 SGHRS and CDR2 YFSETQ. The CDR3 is CASSLLGLGTDTQYF. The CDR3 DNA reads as TGCGCCAGCAGCTTGTTGGGACTAGGCACAGATACGCAGTATTTT. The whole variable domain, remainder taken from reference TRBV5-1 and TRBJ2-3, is KAGVTQTPRYLIKTRGQQVTLSCSPISGHRSVSWYQQTPGQGLQFLFEYFSETQRNKGNFPGRFSGRQFSNSRSEMNVSTLELGDSALYLCASSLLGLGTDTQYFGPGTRLTVL.

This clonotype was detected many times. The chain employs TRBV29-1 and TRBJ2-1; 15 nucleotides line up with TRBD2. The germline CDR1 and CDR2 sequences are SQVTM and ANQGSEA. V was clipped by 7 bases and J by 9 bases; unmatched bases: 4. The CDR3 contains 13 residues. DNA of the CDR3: TGCAGCGCGGGACTAGCGGGAGGTGGTGAGCAGTTCTTC. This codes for CSAGLAGGGEQFF.

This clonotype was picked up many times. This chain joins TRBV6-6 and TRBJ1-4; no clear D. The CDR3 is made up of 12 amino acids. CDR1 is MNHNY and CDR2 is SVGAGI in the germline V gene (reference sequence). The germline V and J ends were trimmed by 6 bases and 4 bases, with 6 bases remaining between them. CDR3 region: CASRLYNEKLFF. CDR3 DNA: TGTGCCAGCAGACTATATAATGAAAAACTGTTTTTT.

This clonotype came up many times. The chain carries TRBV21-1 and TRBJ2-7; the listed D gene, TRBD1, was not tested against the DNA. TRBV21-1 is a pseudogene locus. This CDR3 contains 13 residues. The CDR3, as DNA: TGTGCCAGCAGCAAAGGCAGGGATCACGAGCAGTACTTC. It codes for CASSKGRDHEQYF.

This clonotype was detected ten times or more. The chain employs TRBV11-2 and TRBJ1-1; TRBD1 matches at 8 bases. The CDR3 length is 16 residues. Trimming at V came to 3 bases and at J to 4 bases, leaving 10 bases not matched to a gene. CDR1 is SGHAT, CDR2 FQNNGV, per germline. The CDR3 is CASSLWQGASFTEAFF. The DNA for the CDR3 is TGTGCCAGCAGCTTGTGGCAGGGGGCAAGTTTCACTGAAGCTTTCTTT.

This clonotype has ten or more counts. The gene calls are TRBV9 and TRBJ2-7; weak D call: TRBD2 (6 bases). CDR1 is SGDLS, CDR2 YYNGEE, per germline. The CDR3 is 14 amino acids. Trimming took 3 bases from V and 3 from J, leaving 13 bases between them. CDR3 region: CASSGGEVFYEQYF. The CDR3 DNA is TGTGCCAGCAGCGGTGGGGAGGTCTTCTACGAGCAGTACTTC.

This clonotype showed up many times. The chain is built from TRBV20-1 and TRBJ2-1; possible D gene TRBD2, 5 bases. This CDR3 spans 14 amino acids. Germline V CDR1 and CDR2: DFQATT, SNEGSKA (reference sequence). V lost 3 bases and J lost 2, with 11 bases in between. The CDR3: CSASKRRTYNEQFF. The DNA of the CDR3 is TGCAGTGCTAGTAAGCGGAGAACCTACAATGAGCAGTTCTTC.

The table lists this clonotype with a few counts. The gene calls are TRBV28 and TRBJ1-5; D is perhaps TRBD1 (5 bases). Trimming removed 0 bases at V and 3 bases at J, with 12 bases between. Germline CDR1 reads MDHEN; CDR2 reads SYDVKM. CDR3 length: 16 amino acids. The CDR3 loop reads CASSLWRDWVNQPQHF. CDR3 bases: TGTGCCAGCAGTTTATGGCGGGACTGGGTCAATCAGCCCCAGCATTTT.

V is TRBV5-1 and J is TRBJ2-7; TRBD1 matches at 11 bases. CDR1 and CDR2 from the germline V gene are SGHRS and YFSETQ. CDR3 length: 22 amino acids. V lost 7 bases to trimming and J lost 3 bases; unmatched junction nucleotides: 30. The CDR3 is CASARIFPRTGGVSGTIYEQYF. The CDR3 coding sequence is TGCGCCAGCGCTCGAATCTTCCCCCGGACAGGGGGCGTCAGCGGGACTATCTACGAGCAGTACTTC.

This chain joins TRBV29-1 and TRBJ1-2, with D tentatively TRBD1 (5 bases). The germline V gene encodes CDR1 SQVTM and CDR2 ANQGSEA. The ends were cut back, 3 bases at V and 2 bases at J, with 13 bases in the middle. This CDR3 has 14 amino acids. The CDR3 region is CSVDPGRDNYGYTF. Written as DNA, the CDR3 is TGCAGCGTTGATCCGGGACGTGACAACTATGGCTACACCTTC. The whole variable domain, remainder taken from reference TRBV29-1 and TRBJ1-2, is SAVISQKPSRDICQRGTSLTIQCQVDSQVTMMFWYRQQPGQSLTLIATANQGSEATYESGFVIDKFPISRPNLTFSTLTVSNMSPEDSSIYLCSVDPGRDNYGYTFGSGTRLTVV.

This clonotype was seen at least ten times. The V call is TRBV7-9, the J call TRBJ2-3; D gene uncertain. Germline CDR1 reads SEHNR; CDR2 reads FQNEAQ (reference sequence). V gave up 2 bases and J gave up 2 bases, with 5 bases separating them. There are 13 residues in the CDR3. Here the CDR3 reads CASSLRLTDTQYF. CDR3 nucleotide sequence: TGTGCCAGCAGCTTAAGACTCACAGATACGCAGTATTTT.

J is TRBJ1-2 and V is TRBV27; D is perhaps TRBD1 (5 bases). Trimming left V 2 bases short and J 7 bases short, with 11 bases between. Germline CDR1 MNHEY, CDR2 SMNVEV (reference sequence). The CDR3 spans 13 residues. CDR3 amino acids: CASSLEGVSGYTF. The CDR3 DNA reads TGTGCCAGCAGTTTAGAAGGGGTGAGTGGCTACACCTTC.

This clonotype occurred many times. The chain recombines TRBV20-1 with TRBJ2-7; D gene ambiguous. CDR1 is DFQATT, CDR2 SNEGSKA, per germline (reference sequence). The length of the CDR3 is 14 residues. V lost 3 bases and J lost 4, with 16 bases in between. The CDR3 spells CSASPLAYIYEQYF. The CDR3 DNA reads TGCAGTGCTAGCCCCCTTGCTTACATATACGAGCAGTACTTC.

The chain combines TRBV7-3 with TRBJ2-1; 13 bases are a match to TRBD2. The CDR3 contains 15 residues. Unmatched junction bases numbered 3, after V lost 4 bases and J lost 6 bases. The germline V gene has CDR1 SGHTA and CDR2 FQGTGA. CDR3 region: CASSSGLAGSNEQFF. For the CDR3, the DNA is TGTGCCAGCAGCTCGGGACTAGCGGGAAGCAATGAGCAGTTCTTC.

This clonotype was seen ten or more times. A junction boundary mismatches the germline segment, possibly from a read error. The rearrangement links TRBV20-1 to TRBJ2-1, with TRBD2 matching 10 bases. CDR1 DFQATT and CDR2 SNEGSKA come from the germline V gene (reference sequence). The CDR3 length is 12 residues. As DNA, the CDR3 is TGCAGTGCTAGAGTTCGGAGCGGGGGGGGCGTCTTC. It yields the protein CSARVRSGGGVF.

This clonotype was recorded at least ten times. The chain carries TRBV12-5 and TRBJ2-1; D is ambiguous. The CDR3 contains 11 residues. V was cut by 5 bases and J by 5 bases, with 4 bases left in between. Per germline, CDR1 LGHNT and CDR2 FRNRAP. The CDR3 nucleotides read TGTGCTAGTGGTCACCACAATGAGCAGTTCTTC. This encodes CASGHHNEQFF.

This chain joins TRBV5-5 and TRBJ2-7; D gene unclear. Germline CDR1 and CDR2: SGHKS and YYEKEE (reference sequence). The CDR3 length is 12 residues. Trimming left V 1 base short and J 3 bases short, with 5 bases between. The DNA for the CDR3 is TGTGCCAGCAGCTTGTCCCTCTACGAGCAGTACTTC. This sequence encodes CASSLSLYEQYF.